The 18 T cell receptor beta chains presented below share a single source sample, sequenced in a study of cytomegalovirus exposure and HLA in healthy donors. PCR primers comprised 60 Vbeta and 13 Jbeta primers. Using immunoSEQ multiplex PCR, the repertoire was profiled, and TCRdb retains in-frame clones only, with some absent. The sample contains more than 110,000 clones, 80% to 85% of which appear only once. Sequences were obtained from PBMCs. All receptors come from a female donor in good health and CMV-seronegative.

The CDR3 loop reads CAFRGGRGYEQFF. DNA of the CDR3: TGTGCCTTTCGAGGCGGGAGAGGCTATGAGCAGTTCTTC. The V gene is TRBV2, the J gene TRBJ2-1; 7 positions agree with TRBD2. Germline values: CDR1 SNHLY, CDR2 FYNNEI. The J segment lost 8 bases and the V segment lost 11 bases, leaving 12 bases of the junction unmatched. The CDR3 has 13 amino acids.

This clone was seen just once. CDR3 amino acids: CASSLALGQISYEQYF. The CDR3 nucleotides read TGTGCCAGCAGCTTGGCCTTAGGACAGATCTCCTACGAGCAGTACTTC. This rearrangement joins TRBV5-6 to TRBJ2-7; D might be TRBD1 (6 bases). Germline CDR1 reads SGHDT; CDR2 reads YYEEEE. V gave up 0 bases and J gave up 0 bases, with 13 bases separating them. The length of the CDR3 is 16 residues.

The V and J genes are TRBV5-8 and TRBJ1-4; possible D gene TRBD1, 5 bases. The V gene's germline CDR1 is SGHTS and CDR2 YDEGEE. The CDR3 spans 17 residues. V was trimmed by 2 bases and J by 0 bases, leaving 14 bases between them. The CDR3 DNA reads as TGTGCCAGCAGCTTATCAGGGCGAATTTCAACTAATGAAAAACTGTTTTTT. This codes for CASSLSGRISTNEKLFF.

This clone was counted between two and nine times. CDR3 sequence: CASSHDRGLDTEAFF. Written as DNA, the CDR3 is TGTGCCAGCAGTCACGACCGGGGGTTGGACACTGAAGCTTTCTTT. This sequence joins TRBV7-9 and TRBJ1-1; TRBD1 is a possible D gene (5 bases). Germline V gene data show CDR1 as SEHNR and CDR2 as FQNEAQ (reference sequence). The CDR3 is 15 amino acids. Trimming stripped 6 bases from V and 3 bases from J, with 17 bases between. Full variable domain (remainder filled in from reference TRBV7-9 and TRBJ1-1): DTGVSQNPRHKITKRGQNVTFRCDPISEHNRLYWYRQTLGQGPEFLTYFQNEAQLEKSRLLSDRFSAERPKGSFSTLEIQRTEQGDSAMYLCASSHDRGLDTEAFFGQGTRLTVV.

This clone has more than one count but fewer than ten. The DNA of the CDR3 is TGTGCCAGCAGCGTAGCGGGAAACACCATATATTTT. It yields the protein CASSVAGNTIYF. This chain joins TRBV9 and TRBJ1-3; no clear D gene. The CDR3 covers 12 residues. The germline V gene encodes CDR1 SGDLS and CDR2 YYNGEE. V was shortened by 0 bases and J by 4 bases, with 2 bases between the two germline ends.

As to this clone: The same CDR3 arises from other DNA sequences in this sample as well. The chain joins TRBV4-1 to TRBJ1-4; 10 bases are a match to TRBD1. The trim removed 3 bases at V and 8 bases at J, leaving 6 bases unmatched. Germline V CDR1 and CDR2: MGHRA, YSYEKL. The CDR3 sequence is 15 residues long. The CDR3 loop reads CASSQTGGANEKLFF. The CDR3 DNA is TGCGCCAGCAGCCAGACAGGGGGCGCCAACGAAAAACTGTTTTTT.

As concerns this clone: The germline gene is not matched at one end of the junction; a read error may be the cause. Other DNA sequences in the same sample also yield this CDR3. The chain combines TRBV29-1 with TRBJ1-3, with 8 bases lining up with TRBD1. This CDR3 region has 15 residues. Germline assignment: CDR1 SQVTM and CDR2 ANQGSEA. The CDR3 DNA sequence: TGCAGCGTCGAAGGGACAGGCTTCTCTGGAAACACCATATATTTT. This codes for CSVEGTGFSGNTIYF.

The chain couples TRBV10-2 to TRBJ2-5, with 8 bases matching TRBD2. Germline CDR1 and CDR2: WSHSY and SAAADI. V lost 10 bases to trimming and J lost 4 bases; unmatched junction nucleotides: 17. This CDR3 contains 16 residues. The CDR3 protein is CATHYLSGRDPETQYF. CDR3 coding DNA: TGCGCCACCCATTATCTAAGCGGGAGAGATCCAGAGACCCAGTACTTC.

This chain connects TRBV7-9 to TRBJ2-5; 11 nucleotides line up with TRBD1. The CDR3 contains 16 residues. The V gene's germline CDR1 is SEHNR and CDR2 FQNEAQ (reference sequence). The V segment lost 3 bases and the J segment 1 base; nucleotides outside the gene matches: 4. CDR3 region: CASSLGDRGSQETQYF. CDR3 in DNA: TGTGCCAGCAGCTTGGGGGACAGGGGGTCCCAAGAGACCCAGTACTTC.

This clone came up a few times. The chain links TRBV2 to TRBJ2-7; D possibly corresponds to TRBD1 (6 bases). The ends were cut back, 2 bases at V and 6 bases at J, with 11 bases in the middle. This CDR3 has 13 residues. The V gene's germline CDR1 is SNHLY and CDR2 FYNNEI. In DNA, the CDR3 is TGTGCCAGCAGTGAAAGTATCAGGGGCGAGCAGTACTTC. As protein: CASSESIRGEQYF.

The V gene is TRBV7-8, the J gene TRBJ1-5; no clear D. The CDR3 runs to 14 residues. V was trimmed by 0 bases and J by 6 bases, leaving 9 bases between them. Germline values: CDR1 SGHVS, CDR2 FQNEAQ. The CDR3 region is CASSLAGGSQPQHF. The CDR3 DNA reads TGTGCCAGCAGCTTAGCGGGAGGGAGTCAGCCCCAGCATTTT.

V is TRBV7-9 and J is TRBJ1-1; the match to TRBD1 covers 8 bases. Germline CDR1 reads SEHNR; CDR2 reads FQNEAQ (reference sequence). CDR3 length equals 15 residues. J lost 2 bases, V lost 5 bases, and 7 bases had no gene match. CDR3 nucleotides: TGTGCCAGCAGCGGGAGGGACAGGAGAAACACTGAAGCTTTCTTT. This encodes CASSGRDRRNTEAFF. The entire variable domain, with the rest obtained from reference TRBV7-9 and TRBJ1-1, is as follows: DTGVSQNPRHKITKRGQNVTFRCDPISEHNRLYWYRQTLGQGPEFLTYFQNEAQLEKSRLLSDRFSAERPKGSFSTLEIQRTEQGDSAMYLCASSGRDRRNTEAFFGQGTRLTVV.

This sequence joins TRBV28 and TRBJ2-6, with D tentatively TRBD1 (5 bases). Trimming pared 5 bases from V and 4 bases from J, leaving 9 bases between. Germline assignment: CDR1 MDHEN and CDR2 SYDVKM. The CDR3 has 14 residues. CDR3: CASSQGGGANVLTF. The CDR3 DNA follows: TGTGCCAGCAGTCAGGGCGGCGGGGCCAACGTCCTGACTTTC.

This sequence joins TRBV2 and TRBJ2-7; 9 bases are a match to TRBD1. This CDR3 spans 15 amino acids. Looked up from germline, CDR1 is SNHLY and CDR2 is FYNNEI. With V trimmed by 5 bases and J by 1 base, 6 bases remained unmatched. CDR3 in amino acids: CASSPMDRGSYEQYF. The CDR3 DNA follows: TGTGCCAGCAGTCCCATGGACAGGGGTTCCTACGAGCAGTACTTC.

This clone was recorded once. In the same sample, other DNA sequences code for this CDR3. This rearrangement joins TRBV9 to TRBJ1-5, with TRBD1 as a possible D gene (5 bases). CDR1 and CDR2 (germline): SGDLS, YYNGEE. The CDR3 contains 20 residues. Trimming cost V 0 bases and J 0 bases, with 22 bases left between them. The CDR3: CASSVEVGVSRTDSNQPQHF. The DNA of the CDR3 is TGTGCCAGCAGCGTAGAGGTAGGGGTTTCGAGGACCGATAGCAATCAGCCCCAGCATTTT.

DNA for the CDR3: TGTGCCAGCAGCTTGGCGACAGGCTTCTATGGCTACACCTTC. It translates to CASSLATGFYGYTF. This chain connects TRBV5-4 to TRBJ1-2; possibly TRBD1 for D (6 bases). V lost 0 bases to trimming and J lost 4 bases, with 10 bases between them. The germline CDR1 and CDR2 sequences are SGHNT and YYREEE (reference sequence). This CDR3 contains 14 residues.

The rearrangement joins TRBV19 to TRBJ1-2; no clear D gene. CDR3 length equals 13 residues. Deletions cut 5 bases from V and 4 bases from J, with 11 bases between. Germline V gene lookup returns CDR1 LNHDA and CDR2 SQIVND (reference sequence). CDR3 bases: TGTGCCAGTAGTCTCTCTACTTCCTATGGCTACACCTTC. It is translated as CASSLSTSYGYTF.

This chain connects TRBV19 to TRBJ2-7; no clear D gene. CDR1 is LNHDA, CDR2 SQIVND, per germline (reference sequence). This CDR3 has 14 amino acids. Trimming shortened V by 3 bases and J by 0 bases, and 9 bases separated the two germline ends. The CDR3 loop reads CASSMVASSYEQYF. DNA for the CDR3: TGTGCCAGTAGTATGGTAGCCAGCTCCTACGAGCAGTACTTC.